This TCR beta chain is drawn from a study of vaccination and CD4 T cells after COVID-19. Treatment given: roughly nine-day PBMC culture with coronavirus spike peptide pools or control peptides (ViraFEST assay). With the Oncomine TCR Beta short-read assay, DNA from cultured CD4+ T cells was sequenced. TCRdb called the PCR reads again in MiXCR, with one record for every CDR3 protein. Among roughly 6,300 distinct CDR3 sequences listed, approximately 33% were seen once. The table lists this clonotype with a few counts. What it recognizes is unknown. V dropped 0 bases and J dropped 5; count of bases not matched to a gene: 8. The germline V gene encodes CDR1 MNHEY and CDR2 SMNVEV (reference sequence). The CDR3 has 16 residues.

Here the sequenced sample was CD4+ T cells from blood, cultured in vitro, taken after SARS-CoV-2 vaccination. The rearrangement joins TRBV27 to TRBJ1-2; 8 nucleotides match TRBD1. The TCR comes from a human donor who had recovered from COVID-19. In DNA, the CDR3 is TGTGCCAGCAGTTTATCGGACAGGGTGGGAACTTATGGCTACACCTTC. Its protein is CASSLSDRVGTYGYTF.